This entry is about one T cell receptor (beta chain). Its antigen is unknown. V lost 0 bases, J lost 3 bases, and 3 bases stayed unmatched. This CDR3 spans 16 amino acids. CDR1 and CDR2 (germline): SGHDT, YYEEEE. Using immunoSEQ multiplex PCR, the repertoire was profiled, and TCRdb retains in-frame clones only, with some absent. Of tens of thousands of clones detected, 90% to 95% appear once; the ten largest clones hold 0.19%. The data originate from a study of monozygotic twins with cystic fibrosis. Study conclusions and caveats: Median Simpson clonality of about 0.01 suggested naive T cells predominated.

The V call is TRBV5-6, the J call TRBJ2-1; 10 nucleotides align to TRBD1. The sequencing input was blood. The sequence came from a boy under 10 years old with cystic fibrosis. This CDR3 reads CASSLGDRGHYNEQFF. The CDR3 DNA is TGTGCCAGCAGCTTGGGGGACAGGGGACACTACAATGAGCAGTTCTTC.